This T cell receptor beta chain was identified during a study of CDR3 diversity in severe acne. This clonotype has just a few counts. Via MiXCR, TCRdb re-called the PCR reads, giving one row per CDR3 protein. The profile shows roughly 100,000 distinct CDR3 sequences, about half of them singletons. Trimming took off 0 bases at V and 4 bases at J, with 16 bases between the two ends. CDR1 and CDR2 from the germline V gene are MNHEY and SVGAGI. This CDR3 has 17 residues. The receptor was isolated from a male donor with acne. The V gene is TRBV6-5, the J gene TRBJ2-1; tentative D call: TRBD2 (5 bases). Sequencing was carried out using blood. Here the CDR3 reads CASSYSRRGEDYNEQFF. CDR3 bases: TGTGCCAGCAGTTACTCGAGACGGGGAGAGGATTACAATGAGCAGTTCTTC.